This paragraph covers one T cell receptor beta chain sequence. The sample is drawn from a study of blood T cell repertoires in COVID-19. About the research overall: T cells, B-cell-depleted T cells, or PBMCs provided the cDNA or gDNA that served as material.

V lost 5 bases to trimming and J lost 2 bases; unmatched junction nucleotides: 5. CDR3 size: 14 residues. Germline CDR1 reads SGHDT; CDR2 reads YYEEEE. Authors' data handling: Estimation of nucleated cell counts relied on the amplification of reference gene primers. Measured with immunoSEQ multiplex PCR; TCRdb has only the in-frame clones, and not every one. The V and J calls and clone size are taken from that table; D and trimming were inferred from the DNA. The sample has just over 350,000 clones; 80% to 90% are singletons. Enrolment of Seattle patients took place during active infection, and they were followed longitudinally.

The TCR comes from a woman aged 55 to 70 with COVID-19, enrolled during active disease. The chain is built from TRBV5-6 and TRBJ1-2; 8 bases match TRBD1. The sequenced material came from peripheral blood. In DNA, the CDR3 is TGTGCCAGCAGTCCGACAGGGGTAAACTATGGCTACACCTTC. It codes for CASSPTGVNYGYTF.